This is a list of T cell receptor beta chains from one sample in a study of cytomegalovirus exposure and HLA in healthy donors. Assay: immunoSEQ multiplex PCR; the TCRdb copy retains only in-frame clones and omits some. The sample lists about 160,000 clones, around 96% seen once, with around 0.9% in the top ten. The sample consisted of PBMCs. All receptors derive from a woman under 30 in good health and CMV-seronegative. CDR3s include the opening cysteine and the closing phenylalanine or tryptophan. Each record gives: D gene, J gene, V gene, CDR3 protein, CDR3 DNA. D genes are given only for firm matches.

TRBD1 | TRBJ2-7 | TRBV11-1 | CASRGDRGYEQYF | TGTGCCAGCAGAGGGGACAGAGGGTACGAGCAGTACTTC
TRBD2 | TRBJ2-5 | TRBV19 | CASSVAGGLGETQYF | TGTGCCAGTAGTGTAGCGGGGGGGCTCGGAGAGACCCAGTACTTC
- | TRBJ1-1 | TRBV5-4 | CASSLWQGVEAFF | TGTGCCAGCAGCTTATGGCAGGGCGTTGAAGCTTTCTTT
TRBD1 | TRBJ1-6 | TRBV7-6 | CASSPGTGVYNSPLHF | TGTGCCAGCAGTCCTGGGACAGGCGTATATAATTCACCCCTCCACTTT
TRBD2 | TRBJ2-1 | TRBV6-5 | CASSISGGAYNEQFF | TGTGCCAGCAGTATATCGGGGGGGGCTTACAATGAGCAGTTCTTC
- | TRBJ1-1 | TRBV25-1 | CASSEYIQGPGAEAFF | TGTGCCAGCAGTGAATATATTCAGGGGCCGGGCGCTGAAGCTTTCTTT
- | TRBJ2-7 | TRBV7-8 | CASSSGLEQYF | TGTGCCAGCAGCTCAGGATTGGAGCAGTACTTC
TRBD2 | TRBJ2-3 | TRBV7-3 | CASSISGSTDTQYF | TGTGCCAGCAGCATTAGCGGGTCCACAGATACGCAGTATTTT
TRBD2 | TRBJ2-2 | TRBV5-4 | CASSSATSGGRTGELFF | TGTGCCAGCAGCTCCGCTACTAGCGGGGGTAGGACCGGGGAGCTGTTTTTT
TRBD1 | TRBJ1-4 | TRBV6-1 | CASSEDRVNEKLFF | TGTGCCAGCAGTGAGGACAGGGTTAATGAAAAACTGTTTTTT